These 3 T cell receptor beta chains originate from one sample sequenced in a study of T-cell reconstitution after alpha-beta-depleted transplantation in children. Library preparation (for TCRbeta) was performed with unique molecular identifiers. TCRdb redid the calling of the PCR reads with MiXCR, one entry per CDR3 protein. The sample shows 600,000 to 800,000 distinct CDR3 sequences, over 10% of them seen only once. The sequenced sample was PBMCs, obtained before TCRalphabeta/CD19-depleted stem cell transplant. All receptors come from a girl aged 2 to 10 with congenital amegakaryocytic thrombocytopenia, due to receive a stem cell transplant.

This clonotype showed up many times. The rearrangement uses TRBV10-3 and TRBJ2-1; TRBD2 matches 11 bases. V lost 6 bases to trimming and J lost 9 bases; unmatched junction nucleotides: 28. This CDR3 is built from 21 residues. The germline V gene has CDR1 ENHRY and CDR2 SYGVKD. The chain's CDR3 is CAISQWIGQPSGRMSRVEQFF. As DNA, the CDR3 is TGTGCCATCAGCCAATGGATAGGACAACCTAGCGGGAGGATGTCGAGGGTTGAGCAGTTCTTC.

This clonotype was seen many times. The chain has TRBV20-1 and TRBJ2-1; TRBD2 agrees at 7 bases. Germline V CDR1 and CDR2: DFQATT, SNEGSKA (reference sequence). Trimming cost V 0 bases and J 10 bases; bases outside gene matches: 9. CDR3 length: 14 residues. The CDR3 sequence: CSARDTGGSREQFF. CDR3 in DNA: TGCAGTGCTAGAGACACGGGAGGATCTAGGGAGCAGTTCTTC.

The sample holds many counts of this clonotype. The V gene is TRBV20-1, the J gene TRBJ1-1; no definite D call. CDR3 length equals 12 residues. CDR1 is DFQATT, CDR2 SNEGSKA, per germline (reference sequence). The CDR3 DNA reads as TGCAGGCTAGGTGGGGTGAACACTGAAGCTTTCTTT. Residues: CRLGGVNTEAFF.